This TCR beta chain is from a study of T cells in Graves' hyperthyroidism and ophthalmopathy. The CDR3 sequence is 15 residues long. Trimming removed 5 bases from V and 2 bases from J; junction bases left unmatched: 6. The germline gives CDR1 MNHNS, CDR2 SASEGT. From RNA transcripts, TCR beta CDR3 regions were amplified. With the HTBI primer set, the TCR CDR3 went through a first round of RT-PCR. MiXCR, run by TCRdb on the multiplex PCR reads, gives a single entry per CDR3 protein. The sample shows about 380,000 distinct CDR3 sequences, around 14% of them seen only once. The sample holds many counts of this clonotype.

The sample taken for sequencing was blood. The chain has TRBV6-1 and TRBJ2-7; the match to TRBD1 covers 10 bases. The origin of this receptor is a woman in her sixties or seventies with Graves' hyperthyroidism. The CDR3 DNA is TGTGCCAGCAGTCTAACCGGGACAGGGGCCTACGAGCAGTACTTC. Amino acids: CASSLTGTGAYEQYF.